The 30 T cell receptor beta chains listed next were all sequenced from one sample in a study of cytomegalovirus exposure and HLA in healthy donors. The PCR made use of 60 Vbeta and 13 Jbeta primers. Method: immunoSEQ multiplex PCR; TCRdb's copy keeps in-frame clones and lacks some. This sample has about 160,000 clones, with around 83% found just once. Sequencing used PBMCs. The receptors stem from a man aged 50-60 years in good health and CMV-seropositive.

The V call is TRBV5-1, the J call TRBJ2-1, with 14 bases that match TRBD2. The CDR3 is 15 amino acids. The trim removed 4 bases at V and 8 bases at J, leaving 5 bases unmatched. In germline, CDR1 is SGHRS, CDR2 YFSETQ. The CDR3 is CASSPGTSGSYEQFF. CDR3 coding DNA: TGCGCCAGCAGCCCCGGGACTAGCGGGAGCTATGAGCAGTTCTTC.

The gene calls are TRBV7-2 and TRBJ2-2; TRBD2 matches 11 bases. V gave up 5 bases and J gave up 3 bases; unmatched junction bases: 5. This CDR3 comprises 16 residues. Germline V gene sequence: CDR1 SGHTA, CDR2 FQGNSA. The CDR3 coding sequence is TGTGCCAGCAGCGCCACTAGCGGGGGCTACACCGGGGAGCTGTTTTTT. Translated, it gives CASSATSGGYTGELFF.

V and J are TRBV5-4 and TRBJ1-2; possibly TRBD1 for D (5 bases). The germline V gene has CDR1 SGHNT and CDR2 YYREEE (reference sequence). V dropped 4 bases and J dropped 2 bases, with 15 bases sitting between them. The CDR3 has 15 amino acids. The CDR3 spells CASSPAGPSNYGYTF. The CDR3, as DNA: TGTGCCAGCAGCCCAGCAGGGCCGTCGAACTATGGCTACACCTTC.

V usage is TRBV4-2 and J usage is TRBJ2-1; 9 bases align to TRBD1. In germline, CDR1 is LGHNA, CDR2 YNFKEQ. Trimming cost V 5 bases and J 1 base; bases outside gene matches: 3. The CDR3 extends over 15 amino acids. In DNA, the CDR3 is TGTGCCAGCAGCAGAGACAGGGGGTCCTACAATGAGCAGTTCTTC. It yields the protein CASSRDRGSYNEQFF.

The chain employs TRBV7-3 and TRBJ1-1; D not certain. The CDR3 sequence is 14 residues long. The germline V gene encodes CDR1 SGHTA and CDR2 FQGTGA. Trimming shortened V by 4 bases and J by 4 bases, and 13 bases separated the two germline ends. The CDR3 DNA follows: TGTGCCAGCAGCTCAGGCCCCCGGTCCACTGAAGCTTTCTTT. It encodes CASSSGPRSTEAFF.

V is TRBV11-2 and J is TRBJ2-7; D ambiguous. Germline CDR1 SGHAT, CDR2 FQNNGV. The V and J ends lost 5 bases and 12 bases respectively, with 14 bases between them. The CDR3 runs 11 residues. The CDR3 DNA follows: TGTGCCAGCAGCGTCGACACCACCAGGTACTTC. Its translation: CASSVDTTRYF.

The rearrangement uses TRBV5-1 and TRBJ1-2, with D maybe TRBD1 (5 bases). The CDR3 has 12 residues. Germline V gene lookup returns CDR1 SGHRS and CDR2 YFSETQ. V dropped 5 bases and J dropped 4 bases, with 9 bases sitting between them. CDR3 residues: CASRTDSYGYTF. CDR3 DNA: TGCGCCAGCAGGACAGACAGCTATGGCTACACCTTC.

The V gene is TRBV5-4, the J gene TRBJ1-2, with TRBD1 matching over 7 bases. Per the germline V gene, CDR1 is SGHNT and CDR2 is YYREEE (reference sequence). There are 12 residues in the CDR3. The V segment lost 2 bases and the J segment 8 bases; nucleotides outside the gene matches: 3. The CDR3, as DNA: TGTGCCAGCAGCTTTCAGGGGGACGGCTACACCTTC. The encoded protein is CASSFQGDGYTF. The whole variable domain, filled in from reference TRBV5-4 and TRBJ1-2, reads ETGVTQSPTHLIKTRGQQVTLRCSSQSGHNTVSWYQQALGQGPQFIFQYYREEENGRGNFPPRFSGLQFPNYSSELNVNALELDDSALYLCASSFQGDGYTFGSGTRLTVV.

The rearrangement uses TRBV29-1 and TRBJ2-5; D is possibly TRBD2 (6 bases). The V and J ends lost 4 bases and 4 bases respectively, with 10 bases between them. CDR1 and CDR2 (germline): SQVTM, ANQGSEA. The CDR3 has 12 amino acids. CDR3: CSVVGRSETQYF. CDR3 bases: TGCAGCGTTGTCGGGAGATCAGAGACCCAGTACTTC.

The chain is built from TRBV19 and TRBJ2-5, with 11 bases matching TRBD2. Germline CDR1 and CDR2: LNHDA and SQIVND (reference sequence). The length of the CDR3 is 15 residues. The ends lost 3 bases at V and 5 bases at J; junction bases unmatched: 5. The CDR3 sequence is CASSMGGLAGETQYF. The CDR3 region has the DNA TGTGCCAGTAGTATGGGTGGACTAGCGGGTGAGACCCAGTACTTC.

The chain couples TRBV27 to TRBJ2-5; D is perhaps TRBD2 (6 bases). V was cut by 4 bases and J by 4 bases, with 13 bases left in between. Germline V gene lookup returns CDR1 MNHEY and CDR2 SMNVEV (reference sequence). The CDR3 extends over 14 amino acids. CDR3 loop: CASSSPAEGETQYF. CDR3 nucleotides: TGTGCCAGCAGTTCTCCAGCGGAGGGAGAGACCCAGTACTTC.

V is TRBV7-9 and J is TRBJ2-5, with TRBD2 matching over 8 bases. The CDR3 covers 15 residues. Germline-derived CDR1 and CDR2 are SEHNR and FQNEAQ (reference sequence). V gave up 1 base and J gave up 2 bases; unmatched junction bases: 3. CDR3 loop: CASSLGTSGQETQYF. CDR3 sequence (DNA): TGTGCCAGCAGCTTAGGTACTAGCGGTCAAGAGACCCAGTACTTC.

The CDR3 sequence: CASSPGTSGYNEQFF. CDR3 DNA sequence: TGTGCCAGCAGCCCGGGGACTAGCGGATACAATGAGCAGTTCTTC. The V gene is TRBV9, the J gene TRBJ2-1; the match to TRBD2 covers 11 bases. The CDR3 has 15 residues. The ends lost 4 bases at V and 4 bases at J; junction bases unmatched: 4. CDR1 and CDR2 (germline): SGDLS, YYNGEE. The full variable domain, with the rest looked up from reference TRBV9 and TRBJ2-1, is DSGVTQTPKHLITATGQRVTLRCSPRSGDLSVYWYQQSLDQGLQFLIQYYNGEERAKGNILERFSAQQFPDLHSELNLSSLELGDSALYFCASSPGTSGYNEQFFGPGTRLTVL.

V gene TRBV7-9 combines with J gene TRBJ2-1; perhaps TRBD1 as D (6 bases). The CDR3 extends over 13 amino acids. Germline loops: CDR1 SEHNR, CDR2 FQNEAQ (reference sequence). CDR3 protein: CATRGLNRDEQFF. DNA of the CDR3: TGTGCTACGCGAGGGCTGAACAGGGATGAGCAGTTCTTC. The whole variable domain, filled in from reference TRBV7-9 and TRBJ2-1, reads DTGVSQNPRHKITKRGQNVTFRCDPISEHNRLYWYRQTLGQGPEFLTYFQNEAQLEKSRLLSDRFSAERPKGSFSTLEIQRTEQGDSAMYLCATRGLNRDEQFFGPGTRLTVL.

The table lists this clone with a few counts. The rearrangement joins TRBV5-4 to TRBJ2-3, with 9 bases identical to TRBD1. The CDR3 loop spans 18 amino acids. The germline V gene has CDR1 SGHNT and CDR2 YYREEE (reference sequence). V gave up 3 bases and J gave up 2 bases; unmatched junction bases: 13. The DNA of the CDR3 is TGTGCCAGCAGCTCGGTACTAGGGACAGGGCTGTCCACAGATACGCAGTATTTT. As protein: CASSSVLGTGLSTDTQYF.

The chain joins TRBV18 to TRBJ1-2; 8 bases align to TRBD1. The germline gives CDR1 KGHSH, CDR2 LQKENI. The V and J ends lost 6 bases and 4 bases, in that order; junction bases with no gene match: 7. The CDR3 length is 14 residues. The CDR3: CASSNQGAGYGYTF. DNA of the CDR3: TGTGCCAGCTCCAATCAGGGGGCCGGCTATGGCTACACCTTC.

V is TRBV5-1 and J is TRBJ1-6; D is undetermined. The CDR3 has 18 amino acids. V was cut by 0 bases and J by 7 bases, with 20 bases left in between. From germline, CDR1 is SGHRS and CDR2 YFSETQ. The CDR3 loop reads CASSLGRASRGENSPLHF. The CDR3 DNA follows: TGCGCCAGCAGCTTGGGGCGCGCGTCCCGAGGAGAAAATTCACCCCTCCACTTT. The full variable domain, rest sourced from reference TRBV5-1 and TRBJ1-6, is KAGVTQTPRYLIKTRGQQVTLSCSPISGHRSVSWYQQTPGQGLQFLFEYFSETQRNKGNFPGRFSGRQFSNSRSEMNVSTLELGDSALYLCASSLGRASRGENSPLHFGNGTRLTVT.

V and J are TRBV4-1 and TRBJ2-2, with TRBD2 identical over 7 bases. The CDR3 extends over 17 amino acids. V shed 3 bases and J 2 bases; nucleotides not matched to a gene: 9. From germline, CDR1 is MGHRA and CDR2 YSYEKL. The CDR3 DNA sequence: TGCGCCAGCAGCCACCCCCCTAGCGGACCAAACACCGGGGAGCTGTTTTTT. Residues: CASSHPPSGPNTGELFF.

The chain's CDR3 is CASRRKAAGTEAFF. Written as DNA, the CDR3 is TGTGCCAGCAGGCGGAAGGCCGCGGGCACTGAAGCTTTCTTT. This sequence joins TRBV6-5 and TRBJ1-1; D is unresolved. Per germline, CDR1 MNHEY and CDR2 SVGAGI. The CDR3 is made up of 14 amino acids. With 6 bases removed from V and 4 bases from J, the gap between germline ends came to 15 bases.

This clone was observed a handful of times. This sequence joins TRBV5-1 and TRBJ1-1, with D possibly being TRBD1 (5 bases). Germline V CDR1 and CDR2: SGHRS, YFSETQ. The CDR3 extends over 15 amino acids. The V end was cut by 1 base, the J end by 0 bases, with 10 bases between. The CDR3 region is CASSLRGVMNTEAFF. The CDR3 region has the DNA TGCGCCAGCAGCTTGCGGGGGGTAATGAACACTGAAGCTTTCTTT.

The rearrangement uses TRBV7-3 and TRBJ2-3; no firm D call. The V gene lost 0 bases and the J gene lost 0 bases, with 16 bases spanning the gap. CDR1 and CDR2 from the germline V gene are SGHTA and FQGTGA. The CDR3 has 18 amino acids. Written as DNA, the CDR3 is TGTGCCAGCAGCTTAACTCTACTTGGAGCCGGTAGCACAGATACGCAGTATTTT. Amino acids: CASSLTLLGAGSTDTQYF.

The gene calls are TRBV6-1 and TRBJ2-3, with 12 bases fitting TRBD2. The V and J ends lost 8 bases and 4 bases, in that order; junction bases with no gene match: 7. Germline V gene sequence: CDR1 MNHNS, CDR2 SASEGT. CDR3 size: 15 residues. The CDR3: CASDTSGGPADTQYF. CDR3 nucleotide sequence: TGTGCCAGCGATACTAGCGGGGGGCCCGCAGATACGCAGTATTTT.

The V and J genes are TRBV2 and TRBJ1-5; D uncertain. Deletions cut 5 bases from V and 4 bases from J, with 12 bases between. Germline values: CDR1 SNHLY, CDR2 FYNNEI. The CDR3 runs 14 residues. CDR3 bases: TGTGCCAGCAGTCACGTGGGGAGTAATCAGCCCCAGCATTTT. Protein: CASSHVGSNQPQHF.

The genes are TRBV2 and TRBJ1-4, with 7 positions matching TRBD1. Trimming took 7 bases from V and 7 from J; bases not matched to a gene: 12. CDR1 SNHLY and CDR2 FYNNEI come from the germline V gene. The CDR3 length is 15 residues. The CDR3 reads CASTKGAGSGEKLFF. For the CDR3, the DNA is TGTGCCAGCACCAAGGGGGCAGGTTCTGGTGAAAAACTGTTTTTT.

This clone was seen once. This rearrangement joins TRBV19 to TRBJ2-1, with D perhaps TRBD2 (5 bases). Germline V lookup: CDR1 LNHDA, CDR2 SQIVND (reference sequence). Trimming left V 7 bases short and J 5 bases short, with 12 bases between. CDR3 length: 13 residues. The CDR3 region is CASKVPGNNEQFF. The CDR3, as DNA: TGTGCCAGTAAGGTTCCGGGAAACAATGAGCAGTTCTTC. The variable domain in full, with the rest retrieved from reference TRBV19 and TRBJ2-1, is DGGITQSPKYLFRKEGQNVTLSCEQNLNHDAMYWYRQDPGQGLRLIYYSQIVNDFQKGDIAEGYSVSREKKESFPLTVTSAQKNPTAFYLCASKVPGNNEQFFGPGTRLTVL.

This chain connects TRBV5-4 to TRBJ1-2; 8 positions agree with TRBD1. The germline gives CDR1 SGHNT, CDR2 YYREEE (reference sequence). The junction had 6 bases not matched to a gene; V was cut back by 3 bases and J by 5 bases. The CDR3 loop spans 14 amino acids. Here the CDR3 DNA reads TGTGCCAGCAGCTCCGGACAGGGTCGGTATGGCTACACCTTC. Protein: CASSSGQGRYGYTF.

This chain links TRBV19 with TRBJ1-5; the match to TRBD1 covers 8 bases. Germline V gene sequence: CDR1 LNHDA, CDR2 SQIVND (reference sequence). J gave up 0 bases and V 7 bases, and 8 bases lay outside the gene matches. This CDR3 comprises 16 residues. CDR3 protein: CASKGAGGVSNQPQHF. In DNA form, the CDR3 reads TGTGCCAGTAAGGGAGCAGGGGGCGTTAGCAATCAGCCCCAGCATTTT.

This clone was seen a handful of times. The chain carries TRBV5-6 and TRBJ2-4; 7 bases match TRBD1. The CDR3 has 15 residues. The V segment lost 4 bases and the J segment 2 bases; nucleotides outside the gene matches: 6. Germline loops: CDR1 SGHDT, CDR2 YYEEEE. The CDR3 bases are TGTGCCAGCAGCGAAATGACAGGGTCCAAAAACATTCAGTACTTC. It yields the protein CASSEMTGSKNIQYF.

The CDR3 DNA sequence: TGTGCCAGTAGTATGTCAGAGTTAGCTGGCTACACCTTC. This encodes CASSMSELAGYTF. The V gene is TRBV19, the J gene TRBJ1-2, with D unclear. The CDR3 extends over 13 amino acids. V dropped 3 bases and J dropped 7 bases, with 12 bases sitting between them. The V gene's germline CDR1 is LNHDA and CDR2 SQIVND (reference sequence).

This clone was found once. The rearrangement uses TRBV6-1 and TRBJ1-5, with 7 bases fitting TRBD1. Germline assignment: CDR1 MNHNS and CDR2 SASEGT. V lost 3 bases, J lost 4 bases, and 6 bases stayed unmatched. The CDR3 is 15 residues long. CDR3 DNA sequence: TGTGCCAGCAGTGACCGGGACAGAAGGAATCAGCCCCAGCATTTT. This translates into CASSDRDRRNQPQHF.